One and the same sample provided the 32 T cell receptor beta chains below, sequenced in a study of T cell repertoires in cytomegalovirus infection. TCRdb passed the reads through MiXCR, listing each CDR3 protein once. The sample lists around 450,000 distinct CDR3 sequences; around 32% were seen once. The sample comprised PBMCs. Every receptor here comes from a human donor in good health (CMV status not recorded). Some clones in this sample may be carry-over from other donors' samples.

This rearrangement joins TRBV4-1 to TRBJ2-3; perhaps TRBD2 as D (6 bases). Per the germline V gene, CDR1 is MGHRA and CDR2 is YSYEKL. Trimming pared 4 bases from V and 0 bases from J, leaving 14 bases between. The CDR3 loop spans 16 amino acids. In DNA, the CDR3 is TGCGCCAGCAGCCTTTGGGGGGTTCTTAGCACAGATACGCAGTATTTT. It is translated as CASSLWGVLSTDTQYF.

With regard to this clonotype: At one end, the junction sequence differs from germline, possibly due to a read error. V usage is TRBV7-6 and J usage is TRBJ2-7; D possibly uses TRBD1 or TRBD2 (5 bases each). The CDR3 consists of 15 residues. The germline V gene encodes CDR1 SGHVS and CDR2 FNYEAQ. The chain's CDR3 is CASSLEPTGAREQDF. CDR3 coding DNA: TGTGCCAGCAGCTTAGAGCCAACCGGGGCGCGCGAGCAGGACTTC.

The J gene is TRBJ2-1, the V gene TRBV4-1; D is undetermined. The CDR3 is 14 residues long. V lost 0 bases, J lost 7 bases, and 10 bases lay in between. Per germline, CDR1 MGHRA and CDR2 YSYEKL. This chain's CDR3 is CASSQEHSWNEQFF. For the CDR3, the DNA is TGCGCCAGCAGCCAAGAACACAGCTGGAATGAGCAGTTCTTC.

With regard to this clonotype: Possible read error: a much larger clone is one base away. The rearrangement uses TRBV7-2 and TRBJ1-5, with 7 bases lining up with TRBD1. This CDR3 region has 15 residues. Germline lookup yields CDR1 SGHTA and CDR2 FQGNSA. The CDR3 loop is CASTPNRGSNKPQHF. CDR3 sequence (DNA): TGTGCCAGCACCCCCAACAGGGGTAGCAATAAGCCCCAGCATTTT.

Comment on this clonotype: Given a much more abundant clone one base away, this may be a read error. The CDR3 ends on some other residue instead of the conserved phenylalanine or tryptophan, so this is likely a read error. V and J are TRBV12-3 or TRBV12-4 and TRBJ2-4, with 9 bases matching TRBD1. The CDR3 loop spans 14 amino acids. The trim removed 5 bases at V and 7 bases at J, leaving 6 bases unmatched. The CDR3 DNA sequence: TGTGCCAGCAGTGCCCGGACAGGGGTGAACATTCAGTACTTA. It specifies CASSARTGVNIQYL.

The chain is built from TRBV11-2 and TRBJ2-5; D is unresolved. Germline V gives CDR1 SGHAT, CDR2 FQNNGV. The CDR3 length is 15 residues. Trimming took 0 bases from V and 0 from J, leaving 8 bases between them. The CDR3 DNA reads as TGTGCCAGCAGCTTAGAGTTTGGGTACCAAGAGACCCAGTACTTC. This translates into CASSLEFGYQETQYF.

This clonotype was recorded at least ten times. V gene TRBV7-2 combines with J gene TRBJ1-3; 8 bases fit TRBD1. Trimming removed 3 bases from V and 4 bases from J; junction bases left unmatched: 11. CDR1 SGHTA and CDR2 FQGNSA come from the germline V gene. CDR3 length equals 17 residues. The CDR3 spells CASSFLSGGAWGNTIYF. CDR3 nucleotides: TGTGCCAGCAGCTTCCTCTCAGGGGGCGCGTGGGGAAACACCATATATTTT.

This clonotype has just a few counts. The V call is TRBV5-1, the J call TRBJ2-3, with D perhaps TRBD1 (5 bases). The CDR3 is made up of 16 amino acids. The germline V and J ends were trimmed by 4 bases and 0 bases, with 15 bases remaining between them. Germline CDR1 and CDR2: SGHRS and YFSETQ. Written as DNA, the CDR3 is TGCGCCAGCAGCGCGCTTTGGGGCGCTAGCACAGATACGCAGTATTTT. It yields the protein CASSALWGASTDTQYF.

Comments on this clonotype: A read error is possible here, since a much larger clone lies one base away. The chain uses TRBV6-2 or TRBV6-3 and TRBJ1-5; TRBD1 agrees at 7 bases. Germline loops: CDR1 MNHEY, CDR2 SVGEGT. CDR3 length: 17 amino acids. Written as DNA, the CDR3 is TGTGCCAGCAGAACCATTAAAACAGGGGCCCTCAATCAGCACCAGCATTTT. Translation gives CASRTIKTGALNQHQHF.

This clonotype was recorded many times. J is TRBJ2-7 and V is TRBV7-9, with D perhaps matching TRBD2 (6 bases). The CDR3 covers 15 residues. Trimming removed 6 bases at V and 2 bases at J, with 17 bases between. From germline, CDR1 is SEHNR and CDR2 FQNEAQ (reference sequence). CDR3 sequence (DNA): TGTGCCAGCAGTTACCCTGCGGGGACGCCCTACGAGCAGTACTTC. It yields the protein CASSYPAGTPYEQYF.

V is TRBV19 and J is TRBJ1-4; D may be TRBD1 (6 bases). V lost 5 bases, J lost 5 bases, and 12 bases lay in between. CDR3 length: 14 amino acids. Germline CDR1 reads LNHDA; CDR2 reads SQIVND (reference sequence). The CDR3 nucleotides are TGTGCCAGTAGTCGACAGGTGTCGAATGAAAAACTGTTTTTT. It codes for CASSRQVSNEKLFF.

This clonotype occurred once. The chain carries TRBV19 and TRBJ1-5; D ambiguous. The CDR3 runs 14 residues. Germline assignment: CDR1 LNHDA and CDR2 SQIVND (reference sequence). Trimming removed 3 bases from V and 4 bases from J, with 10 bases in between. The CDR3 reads CASSISPPNQPQHF. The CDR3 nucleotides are TGTGCCAGTAGTATCTCCCCCCCGAATCAGCCCCAGCATTTT.

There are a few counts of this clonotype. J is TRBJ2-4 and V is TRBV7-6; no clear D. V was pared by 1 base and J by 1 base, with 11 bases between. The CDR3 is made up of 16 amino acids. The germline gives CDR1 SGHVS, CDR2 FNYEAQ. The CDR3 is CASSLGPQMAKNIQYF. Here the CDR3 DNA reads TGTGCCAGCAGCTTAGGCCCCCAGATGGCCAAAAACATTCAGTACTTC.

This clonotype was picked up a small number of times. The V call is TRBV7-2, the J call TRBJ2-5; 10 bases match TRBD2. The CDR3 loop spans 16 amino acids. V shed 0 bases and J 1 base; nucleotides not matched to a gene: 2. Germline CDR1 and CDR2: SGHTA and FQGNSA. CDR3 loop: CASSLAGTSVQETQYF. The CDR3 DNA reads TGTGCCAGCAGCTTAGCGGGGACTAGCGTCCAAGAGACCCAGTACTTC.

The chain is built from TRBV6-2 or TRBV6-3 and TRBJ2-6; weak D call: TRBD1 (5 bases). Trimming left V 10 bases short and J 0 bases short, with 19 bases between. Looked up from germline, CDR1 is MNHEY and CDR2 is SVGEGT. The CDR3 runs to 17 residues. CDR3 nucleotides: TGTGCCACAGTCGACGGCAGGGCCAACTCTGGGGCCAACGTCCTGACTTTC. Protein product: CATVDGRANSGANVLTF.

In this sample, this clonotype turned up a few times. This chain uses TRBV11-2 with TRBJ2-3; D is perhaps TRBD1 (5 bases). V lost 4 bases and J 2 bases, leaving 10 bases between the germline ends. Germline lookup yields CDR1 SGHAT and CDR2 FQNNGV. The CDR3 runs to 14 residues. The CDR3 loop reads CASSSQVPTDTQYF. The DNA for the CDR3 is TGTGCCAGCAGCTCACAGGTCCCCACAGATACGCAGTATTTT.

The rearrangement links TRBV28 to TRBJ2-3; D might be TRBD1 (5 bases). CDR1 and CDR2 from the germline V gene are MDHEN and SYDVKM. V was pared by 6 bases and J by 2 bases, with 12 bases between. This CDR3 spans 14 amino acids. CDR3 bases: TGTGCCAGCAGGGCTAGACAGCTCACAGATACGCAGTATTTT. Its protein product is CASRARQLTDTQYF.

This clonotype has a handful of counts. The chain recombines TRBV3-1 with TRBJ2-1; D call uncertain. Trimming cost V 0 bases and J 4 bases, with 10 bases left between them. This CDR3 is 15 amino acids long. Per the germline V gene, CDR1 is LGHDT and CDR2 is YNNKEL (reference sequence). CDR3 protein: CASSQERPQYNEQFF. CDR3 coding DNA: TGTGCCAGCAGCCAAGAGAGGCCCCAGTACAATGAGCAGTTCTTC.

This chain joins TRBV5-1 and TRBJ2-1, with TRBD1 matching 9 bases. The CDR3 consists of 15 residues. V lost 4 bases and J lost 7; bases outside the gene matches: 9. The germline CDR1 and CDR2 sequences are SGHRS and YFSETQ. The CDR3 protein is CASSPGGQGLNEQFF. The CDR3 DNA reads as TGCGCCAGCAGCCCTGGGGGACAGGGTTTGAATGAGCAGTTCTTC.

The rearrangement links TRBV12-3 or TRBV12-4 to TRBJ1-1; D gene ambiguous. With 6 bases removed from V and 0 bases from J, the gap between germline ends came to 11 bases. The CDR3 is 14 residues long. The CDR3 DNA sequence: TGTGCCAGCAGGCCCGGACGGATGAACACTGAAGCTTTCTTT. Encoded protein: CASRPGRMNTEAFF.

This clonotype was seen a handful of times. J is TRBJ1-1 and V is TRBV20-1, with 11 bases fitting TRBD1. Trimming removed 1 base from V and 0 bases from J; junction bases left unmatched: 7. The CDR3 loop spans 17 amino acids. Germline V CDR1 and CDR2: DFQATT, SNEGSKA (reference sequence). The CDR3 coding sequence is TGCAGTGCTAGAGGGACAGGGGGCAAGTTCTTGAACACTGAAGCTTTCTTT. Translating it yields CSARGTGGKFLNTEAFF.

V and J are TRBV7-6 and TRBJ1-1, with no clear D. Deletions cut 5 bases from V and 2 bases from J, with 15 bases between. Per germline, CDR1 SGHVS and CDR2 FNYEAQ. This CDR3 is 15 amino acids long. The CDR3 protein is CASSVEMGSNTEAFF. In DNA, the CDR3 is TGTGCCAGCAGCGTAGAGATGGGAAGTAACACTGAAGCTTTCTTT.

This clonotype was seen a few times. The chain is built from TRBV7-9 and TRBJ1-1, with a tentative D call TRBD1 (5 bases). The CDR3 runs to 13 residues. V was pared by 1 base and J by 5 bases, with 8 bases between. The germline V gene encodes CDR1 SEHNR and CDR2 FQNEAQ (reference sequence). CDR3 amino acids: CASSLDQGTEAFF. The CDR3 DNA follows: TGTGCCAGCAGCTTAGATCAGGGAACTGAAGCTTTCTTT.

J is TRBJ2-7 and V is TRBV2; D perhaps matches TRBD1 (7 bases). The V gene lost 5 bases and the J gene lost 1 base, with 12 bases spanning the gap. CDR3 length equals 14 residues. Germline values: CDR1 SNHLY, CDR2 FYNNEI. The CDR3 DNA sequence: TGTGCCAGCAGTTCACAGGGGACTTCCTACGAGCAGTACTTC. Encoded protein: CASSSQGTSYEQYF.

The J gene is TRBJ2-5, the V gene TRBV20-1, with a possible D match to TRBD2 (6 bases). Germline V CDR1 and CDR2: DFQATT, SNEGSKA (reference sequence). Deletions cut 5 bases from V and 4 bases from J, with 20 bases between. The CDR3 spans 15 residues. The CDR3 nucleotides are TGCAGTGCTCAAACCGGGACTCACGGGGGAGAGACCCAGTACTTC. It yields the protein CSAQTGTHGGETQYF.

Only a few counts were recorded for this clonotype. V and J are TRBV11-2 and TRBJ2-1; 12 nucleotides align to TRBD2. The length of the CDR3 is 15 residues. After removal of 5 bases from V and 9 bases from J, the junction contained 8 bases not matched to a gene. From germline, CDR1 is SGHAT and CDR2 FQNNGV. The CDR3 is CASSPPSGGAGEQFF. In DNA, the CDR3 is TGTGCCAGCAGCCCGCCTAGCGGGGGGGCTGGTGAGCAGTTCTTC.

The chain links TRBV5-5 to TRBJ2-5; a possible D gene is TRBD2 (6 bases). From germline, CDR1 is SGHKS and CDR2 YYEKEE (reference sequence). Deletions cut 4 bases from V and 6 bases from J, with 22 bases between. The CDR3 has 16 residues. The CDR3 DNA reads TGTGCCAGCAGCCAACTTGATGTGACTAGTCAACAGACCCAGTACTTC. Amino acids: CASSQLDVTSQQTQYF.

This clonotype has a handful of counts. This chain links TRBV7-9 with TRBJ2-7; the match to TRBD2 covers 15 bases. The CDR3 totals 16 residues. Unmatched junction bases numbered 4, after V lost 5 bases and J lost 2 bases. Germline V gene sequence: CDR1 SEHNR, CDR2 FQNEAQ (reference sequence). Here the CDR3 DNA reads TGTGCCAGCAGCGGGACTAGCGGGGGGACTCCCTACGAGCAGTACTTC. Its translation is CASSGTSGGTPYEQYF.

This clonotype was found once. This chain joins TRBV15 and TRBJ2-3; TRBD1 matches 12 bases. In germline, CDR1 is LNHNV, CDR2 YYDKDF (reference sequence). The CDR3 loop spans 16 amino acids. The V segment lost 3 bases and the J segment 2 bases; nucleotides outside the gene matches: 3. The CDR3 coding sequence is TGTGCCACCAGCAGGGAGGGACAGGGGGCCACAGATACGCAGTATTTT. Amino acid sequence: CATSREGQGATDTQYF.

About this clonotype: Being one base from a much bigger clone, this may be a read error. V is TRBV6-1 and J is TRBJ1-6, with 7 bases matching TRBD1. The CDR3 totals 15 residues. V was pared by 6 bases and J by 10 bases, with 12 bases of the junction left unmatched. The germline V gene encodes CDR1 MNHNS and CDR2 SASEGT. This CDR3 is CASSDDRVRWSPLHF. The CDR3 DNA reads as TGTGCCAGCAGCGACGACAGGGTACGGTGGTCACCCCTCCACTTT.

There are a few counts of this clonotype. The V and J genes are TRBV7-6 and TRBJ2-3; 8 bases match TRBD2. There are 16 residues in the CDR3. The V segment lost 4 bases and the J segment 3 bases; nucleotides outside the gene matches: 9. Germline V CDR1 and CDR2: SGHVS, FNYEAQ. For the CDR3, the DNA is TGTGCCAGCAGCTCCGCGGGTAGCGGGGTTACAGATACGCAGTATTTT. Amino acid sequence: CASSSAGSGVTDTQYF. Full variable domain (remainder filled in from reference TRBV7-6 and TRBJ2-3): GAGVSQSPRYKVTKRGQDVALRCDPISGHVSLYWYRQALGQGPEFLTYFNYEAQQDKSGLPNDRFSAERPEGSISTLTIQRTEQRDSAMYRCASSSAGSGVTDTQYFGPGTRLTVL.

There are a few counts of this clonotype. CDR3 in amino acids: CASSTRGGTGVNEQFF. CDR3 nucleotides: TGTGCCAGTAGTACGAGGGGGGGGACAGGGGTCAATGAGCAGTTCTTC. This chain uses TRBV19 with TRBJ2-1; 10 nucleotides match TRBD1. Germline loops: CDR1 LNHDA, CDR2 SQIVND (reference sequence). The length of the CDR3 is 16 residues. After removal of 4 bases from V and 6 bases from J, the junction contained 9 bases not matched to a gene.